This passage covers 19 T cell receptor beta chains from one sample sequenced in a study of cytomegalovirus exposure and HLA in healthy donors. Assay: immunoSEQ multiplex PCR; the TCRdb copy retains only in-frame clones and omits some. The sample shows some 150,000 clones, roughly 89% of them seen only once. The specimen was PBMCs. These receptors were obtained from a man between 18 and 35 years old in good health and CMV-seropositive.

The rearrangement links TRBV10-1 to TRBJ1-1; no firm D call. V was clipped by 3 bases and J by 6 bases, with 11 bases between them. Germline assignment: CDR1 WNHNN and CDR2 SYGVQD (reference sequence). CDR3 size: 13 residues. DNA of the CDR3: TGCGCCAGCAGTGAAGGGAGAGGAGCTGAAGCTTTCTTT. Its protein product is CASSEGRGAEAFF.

The J gene is TRBJ1-5, the V gene TRBV19; TRBD1 is a possible D gene (6 bases). Trimming stripped 10 bases from V and 3 bases from J, with 19 bases between. CDR1 and CDR2 from the germline V gene are LNHDA and SQIVND (reference sequence). This CDR3 has 15 amino acids. The CDR3 spells CATNTGRILNQPQHF. The CDR3 DNA sequence: TGTGCCACAAATACAGGGAGAATTCTCAATCAGCCCCAGCATTTT. The complete variable domain, with remaining parts taken from reference TRBV19 and TRBJ1-5, reads DGGITQSPKYLFRKEGQNVTLSCEQNLNHDAMYWYRQDPGQGLRLIYYSQIVNDFQKGDIAEGYSVSREKKESFPLTVTSAQKNPTAFYLCATNTGRILNQPQHFGDGTRLSIL.

This chain links TRBV7-2 with TRBJ1-2, with D unresolved. V was shortened by 0 bases and J by 6 bases, with 5 bases between the two germline ends. CDR1 and CDR2 from the germline V gene are SGHTA and FQGNSA. The CDR3 is 12 residues long. CDR3 loop: CASSLARDGYTF. Here the CDR3 DNA reads TGTGCCAGCAGCTTAGCACGGGATGGCTACACCTTC.

The J gene is TRBJ2-7, the V gene TRBV6-4; 7 nucleotides align to TRBD1. The length of the CDR3 is 14 residues. Looked up from germline, CDR1 is MRHNA and CDR2 is SNTAGT. V lost 2 bases to trimming and J lost 5 bases; unmatched junction nucleotides: 6. CDR3 DNA: TGTGCCAGCAGTGACGGGCAGGGGGAGAACGAGCAGTACTTC. The encoded protein is CASSDGQGENEQYF.

The sample holds one count of this clone. This rearrangement joins TRBV2 to TRBJ2-5, with 12 nucleotides matching TRBD2. Germline V gene lookup returns CDR1 SNHLY and CDR2 FYNNEI. The CDR3 has 16 residues. J gave up 2 bases and V 6 bases, and 7 bases lay outside the gene matches. The CDR3 nucleotides are TGTGCCAGCAGGGCCCCTAGCGGGGGGGGGCAAGAGACCCAGTACTTC. Translation: CASRAPSGGGQETQYF.

The genes are TRBV27 and TRBJ1-4; 12 bases line up with TRBD1. The J segment lost 4 bases and the V segment lost 5 bases, leaving 14 bases of the junction unmatched. Germline V gene lookup returns CDR1 MNHEY and CDR2 SMNVEV (reference sequence). This CDR3 comprises 19 residues. The CDR3 reads CASSRRARDRGQSNEKLFF. In DNA, the CDR3 is TGTGCCAGCAGTCGGCGCGCGCGGGACAGGGGGCAGAGTAATGAAAAACTGTTTTTT.

V is TRBV7-9 and J is TRBJ1-3; D is undetermined. V was pared by 1 base and J by 0 bases, with 10 bases between. The CDR3 has 16 amino acids. From germline, CDR1 is SEHNR and CDR2 FQNEAQ (reference sequence). The CDR3 here is CASSLGNTHSGNTIYF. CDR3 coding DNA: TGTGCCAGCAGCTTAGGTAACACCCACTCTGGAAACACCATATATTTT. The variable domain in full, completed from reference TRBV7-9 and TRBJ1-3, reads DTGVSQNPRHKITKRGQNVTFRCDPISEHNRLYWYRQTLGQGPEFLTYFQNEAQLEKSRLLSDRFSAERPKGSFSTLEIQRTEQGDSAMYLCASSLGNTHSGNTIYFGEGSWLTVV.

V is TRBV27 and J is TRBJ1-1, with 8 bases aligning to TRBD1. Germline values: CDR1 MNHEY, CDR2 SMNVEV (reference sequence). J lost 5 bases, V lost 8 bases, and 13 bases had no gene match. This CDR3 has 15 residues. CDR3: CASSFRDRGGTEAFF. As DNA, the CDR3 is TGTGCCAGCTCTTTCCGAGACAGGGGAGGTACTGAAGCTTTCTTT.

In this sample, this clone turned up once. The chain recombines TRBV28 with TRBJ1-1; 8 nucleotides line up with TRBD1. This CDR3 region has 17 residues. The ends lost 5 bases at V and 4 bases at J; junction bases unmatched: 15. Germline V gives CDR1 MDHEN, CDR2 SYDVKM. The CDR3 sequence is CASSHQRTGPRGTEAFF. The CDR3 DNA sequence: TGTGCCAGCAGTCACCAGCGGACAGGGCCCCGGGGCACTGAAGCTTTCTTT.

CDR3 sequence reads: CASSQKETQYF. DNA for the CDR3: TGTGCCAGCAGCCAAAAAGAGACCCAGTACTTC. The chain couples TRBV7-6 to TRBJ2-5; no firm D call. V shed 5 bases and J shed 3 bases, with 4 bases lying between them. The germline gives CDR1 SGHVS, CDR2 FNYEAQ. The CDR3 covers 11 residues.

V gene TRBV6-6 combines with J gene TRBJ2-5; the D gene is possibly TRBD2 (6 bases). This CDR3 contains 13 residues. V lost 4 bases to trimming and J lost 2 bases, with 8 bases between them. Germline CDR1 MNHNY, CDR2 SVGAGI (reference sequence). CDR3 DNA sequence: TGTGCCAGCAGTTGGGGGGTTCAAGAGACCCAGTACTTC. It translates to CASSWGVQETQYF.

This sequence joins TRBV7-6 and TRBJ2-1, with 9 nucleotides matching TRBD1. Per the germline V gene, CDR1 is SGHVS and CDR2 is FNYEAQ. Trimming took 0 bases from V and 10 from J; bases not matched to a gene: 7. The length of the CDR3 is 15 residues. CDR3 DNA: TGTGCCAGCAGCTTAGCCGGGACAGGGAGGGTGGAGCAGTTCTTC. Amino acids: CASSLAGTGRVEQFF.

The chain uses TRBV27 and TRBJ1-4; D is unclear. The CDR3 totals 15 residues. Germline V gene data show CDR1 as MNHEY and CDR2 as SMNVEV (reference sequence). Trimming cost V 6 bases and J 6 bases, with 17 bases left between them. The DNA of the CDR3 is TGTGCCAGCAGGGCCATAGCGGATGGGCATGAAAAACTGTTTTTT. This translates into CASRAIADGHEKLFF.

DNA of the CDR3: TGTGCCAGCAGCCGCGGGAGAGGGGTGAATGAGCAGTTCTTC. It encodes CASSRGRGVNEQFF. The chain uses TRBV2 and TRBJ2-1; 7 bases fit TRBD2. Germline V gene data show CDR1 as SNHLY and CDR2 as FYNNEI. V dropped 6 bases and J dropped 7; count of bases not matched to a gene: 9. The CDR3 totals 14 residues.

The chain links TRBV6-5 to TRBJ1-2; D not resolved. The V and J ends lost 8 bases and 0 bases respectively, with 13 bases between them. CDR1 MNHEY and CDR2 SVGAGI come from the germline V gene. The CDR3 loop spans 14 amino acids. In DNA, the CDR3 is TGTGCCAGCGCCCCCGGGAGGGCTAACTATGGCTACACCTTC. Protein sequence: CASAPGRANYGYTF.

The CDR3 loop is CASSRSSGALQGYTF. CDR3 in DNA: TGTGCCAGCAGTCGATCCTCAGGGGCTCTTCAGGGCTACACCTTC. The J gene is TRBJ1-2, the V gene TRBV28, with D tentatively TRBD1 (6 bases). The CDR3 contains 15 residues. The germline V gene encodes CDR1 MDHEN and CDR2 SYDVKM. V lost 5 bases to trimming and J lost 8 bases, with 21 bases between them.

This chain connects TRBV15 to TRBJ2-5, with a possible D match to TRBD1 (5 bases). Trimming took off 5 bases at V and 5 bases at J, with 15 bases between the two ends. This CDR3 spans 14 amino acids. The germline V gene has CDR1 LNHNV and CDR2 YYDKDF (reference sequence). CDR3 nucleotides: TGTGCCACCAGCCCTGCGAGTAGGGGTGAGACCCAGTACTTC. Protein sequence: CATSPASRGETQYF.

In this sample, this clone turned up once. The CDR3 reads CASSATGTLTDTQYF. CDR3 nucleotides: TGTGCCAGCAGTGCGACAGGGACACTAACAGATACGCAGTATTTT. This rearrangement joins TRBV27 to TRBJ2-3, with TRBD1 matching over 7 bases. After removal of 5 bases from V and 3 bases from J, the junction contained 8 bases not matched to a gene. CDR3 length: 15 residues. Germline V gene data show CDR1 as MNHEY and CDR2 as SMNVEV (reference sequence).

This clone was picked up many times. The chain carries TRBV2 and TRBJ2-1, with D tentatively TRBD2 (6 bases). The ends were cut back, 6 bases at V and 7 bases at J, with 13 bases in the middle. CDR3 length: 13 residues. Germline V gene lookup returns CDR1 SNHLY and CDR2 FYNNEI. The CDR3 DNA reads TGTGCCAGCAGCCCTGGGGACTTAAATGAGCAGTTCTTC. This translates into CASSPGDLNEQFF.